The clone carrying this TCR beta chain was counted many times. The data are from a study of T-cell reconstitution after alpha-beta-depleted transplantation in children. The CDR3 is 16 residues long. Unmatched junction bases numbered 13, after V lost 5 bases and J lost 5 bases. In germline, CDR1 is SGHTA, CDR2 FQGNSA. A library of TCRbeta sequences, prepared with unique molecular identifiers, was generated. TCRdb passed the PCR reads through MiXCR, listing each CDR3 protein once. The data show about 140,000 distinct CDR3 sequences, about 8.8% seen once. Source: PBMCs, mostly from graft donor cells, taken 180 days after TCRalphabeta/CD19-depleted stem cell transplant. The source is a female patient between 2 and 15 years old who had a stem cell transplant for congenital amegakaryocytic thrombocytopenia, so the T cells may come from the graft donor. The chain carries TRBV7-2 and TRBJ2-5; TRBD1 aligns across 8 bases. The CDR3 protein is CASSHQGANERETQYF. The CDR3 DNA reads as TGTGCCAGCAGCCACCAGGGGGCTAACGAGCGGGAGACCCAGTACTTC. Complete variable domain (other parts from reference TRBV7-2 and TRBJ2-5): GAGVSQSPSNKVTEKGKDVELRCDPISGHTALYWYRQSLGQGLEFLIYFQGNSAPDKSGLPSDRFSAERTGGSVSTLTIQRTQQEDSAVYLCASSHQGANERETQYFGPGTRLLVL.